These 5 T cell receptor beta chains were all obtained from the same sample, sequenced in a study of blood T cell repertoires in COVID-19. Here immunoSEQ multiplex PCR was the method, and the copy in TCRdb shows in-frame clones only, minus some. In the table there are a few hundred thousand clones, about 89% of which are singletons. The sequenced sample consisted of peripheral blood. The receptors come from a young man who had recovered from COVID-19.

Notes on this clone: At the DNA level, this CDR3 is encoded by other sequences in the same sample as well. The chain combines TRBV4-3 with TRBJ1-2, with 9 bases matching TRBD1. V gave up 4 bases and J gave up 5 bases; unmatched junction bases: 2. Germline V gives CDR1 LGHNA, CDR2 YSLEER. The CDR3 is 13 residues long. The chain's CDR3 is CASSPDRGYGYTF. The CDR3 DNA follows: TGCGCCAGCAGCCCGGACAGGGGTTATGGCTACACCTTC.

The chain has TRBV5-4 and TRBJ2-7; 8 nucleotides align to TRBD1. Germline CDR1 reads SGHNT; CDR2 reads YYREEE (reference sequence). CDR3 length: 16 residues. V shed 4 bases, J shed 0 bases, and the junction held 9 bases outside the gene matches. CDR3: CASSLKQGVSSYEQYF. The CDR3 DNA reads TGTGCCAGCAGCCTTAAACAGGGGGTGAGCTCCTACGAGCAGTACTTC. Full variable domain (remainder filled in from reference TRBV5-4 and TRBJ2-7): ETGVTQSPTHLIKTRGQQVTLRCSSQSGHNTVSWYQQALGQGPQFIFQYYREEENGRGNFPPRFSGLQFPNYSSELNVNALELDDSALYLCASSLKQGVSSYEQYFGPGTRLTVT.

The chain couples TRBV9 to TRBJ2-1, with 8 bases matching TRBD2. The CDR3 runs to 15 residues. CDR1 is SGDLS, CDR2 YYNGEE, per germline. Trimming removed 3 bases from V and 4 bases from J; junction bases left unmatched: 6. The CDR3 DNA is TGTGCCAGCAGCGGAAGGGGACTAGGATACAATGAGCAGTTCTTC. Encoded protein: CASSGRGLGYNEQFF.

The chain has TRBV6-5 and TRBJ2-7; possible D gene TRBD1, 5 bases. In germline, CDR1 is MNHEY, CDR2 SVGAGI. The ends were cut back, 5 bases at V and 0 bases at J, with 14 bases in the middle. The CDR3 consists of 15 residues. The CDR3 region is CASSPQEKSSYEQYF. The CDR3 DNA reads TGTGCCAGCAGTCCACAGGAAAAAAGCTCCTACGAGCAGTACTTC.

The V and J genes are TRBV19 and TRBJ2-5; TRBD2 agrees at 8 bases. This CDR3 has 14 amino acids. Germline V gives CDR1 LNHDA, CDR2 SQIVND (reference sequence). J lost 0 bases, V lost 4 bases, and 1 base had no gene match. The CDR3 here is CASSSGGYQETQYF. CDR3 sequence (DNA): TGTGCCAGTAGTAGCGGGGGGTACCAAGAGACCCAGTACTTC.